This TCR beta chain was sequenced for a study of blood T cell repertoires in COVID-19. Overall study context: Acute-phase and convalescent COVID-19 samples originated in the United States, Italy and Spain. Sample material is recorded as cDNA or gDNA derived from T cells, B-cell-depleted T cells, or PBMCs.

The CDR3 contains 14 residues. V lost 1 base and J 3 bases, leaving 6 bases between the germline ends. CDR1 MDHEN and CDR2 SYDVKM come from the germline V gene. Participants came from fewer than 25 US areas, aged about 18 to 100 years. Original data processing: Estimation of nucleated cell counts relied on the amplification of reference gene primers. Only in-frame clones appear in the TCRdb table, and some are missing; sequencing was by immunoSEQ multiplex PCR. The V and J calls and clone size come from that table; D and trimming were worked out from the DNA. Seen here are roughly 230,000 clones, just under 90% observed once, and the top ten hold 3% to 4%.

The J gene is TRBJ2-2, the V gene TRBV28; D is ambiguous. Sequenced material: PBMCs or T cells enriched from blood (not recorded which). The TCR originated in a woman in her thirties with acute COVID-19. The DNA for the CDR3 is TGTGCCAGCAGTTTATTACGCGACACCGGGGAGCTGTTTTTT. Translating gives CASSLLRDTGELFF.